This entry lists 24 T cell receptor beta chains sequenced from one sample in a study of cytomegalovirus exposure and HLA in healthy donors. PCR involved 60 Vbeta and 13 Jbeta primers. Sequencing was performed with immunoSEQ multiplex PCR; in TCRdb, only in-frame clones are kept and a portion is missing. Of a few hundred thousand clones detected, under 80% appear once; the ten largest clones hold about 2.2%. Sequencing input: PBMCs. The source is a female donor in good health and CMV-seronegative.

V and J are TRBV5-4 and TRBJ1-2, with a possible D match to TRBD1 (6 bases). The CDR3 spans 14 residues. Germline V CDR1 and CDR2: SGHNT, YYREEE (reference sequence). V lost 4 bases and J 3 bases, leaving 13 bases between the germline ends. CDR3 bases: TGTGCCAGCAGCGACAGGCGTCGGGACTATGGCTACACCTTC. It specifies CASSDRRRDYGYTF.

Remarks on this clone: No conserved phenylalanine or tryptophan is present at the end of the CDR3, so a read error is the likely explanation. The CDR3 sequence is CASSQDVAGDEQYL. Written as DNA, the CDR3 is TGTGCCAGCAGCCAAGACGTAGCGGGAGACGAGCAGTACCTC. The V gene is TRBV4-2, the J gene TRBJ2-7; 9 positions match TRBD2. The germline gives CDR1 LGHNA, CDR2 YNFKEQ. The CDR3 sequence is 14 residues long. Trimming at V came to 0 bases and at J to 5 bases, leaving 2 bases not matched to a gene.

The CDR3 sequence is CASSLAGGTGELFF. For the CDR3, the DNA is TGTGCCAGCAGTTTAGCGGGAGGCACCGGGGAGCTGTTTTTT. V and J are TRBV27 and TRBJ2-2; 8 nucleotides agree with TRBD2. V shed 2 bases, J shed 4 bases, and the junction held 0 bases outside the gene matches. The CDR3 runs 14 residues. The germline gives CDR1 MNHEY, CDR2 SMNVEV (reference sequence).

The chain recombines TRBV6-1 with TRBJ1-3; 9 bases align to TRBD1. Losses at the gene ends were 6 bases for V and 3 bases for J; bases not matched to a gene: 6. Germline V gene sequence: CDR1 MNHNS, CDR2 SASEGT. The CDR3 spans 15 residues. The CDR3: CASRRGQGHGNTIYF. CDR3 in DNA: TGTGCCAGCAGGAGAGGACAGGGGCATGGAAACACCATATATTTT.

The CDR3 here is CASGTGDRNQPQHF. The CDR3 DNA reads as TGTGCCAGCGGGACAGGGGACCGCAATCAGCCCCAGCATTTT. This rearrangement joins TRBV28 to TRBJ1-5, with 10 nucleotides matching TRBD1. Germline trimming cut 8 bases from V and 2 bases from J; bases unmatched to any gene: 3. CDR1 MDHEN and CDR2 SYDVKM come from the germline V gene. The CDR3 has 14 amino acids. The complete variable domain, with remaining parts taken from reference TRBV28 and TRBJ1-5, reads DVKVTQSSRYLVKRTGEKVFLECVQDMDHENMFWYRQDPGLGLRLIYFSYDVKMKEKGDIPEGYSVSREKKERFSLILESASTNQTSMYLCASGTGDRNQPQHFGDGTRLSIL.

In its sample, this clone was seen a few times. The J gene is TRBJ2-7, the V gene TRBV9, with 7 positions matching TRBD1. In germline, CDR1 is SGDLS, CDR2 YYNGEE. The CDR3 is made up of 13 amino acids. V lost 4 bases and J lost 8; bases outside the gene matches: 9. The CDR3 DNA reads TGTGCCAGCAGCACCAGACAGGGTTCAAAGCAGTACTTC. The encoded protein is CASSTRQGSKQYF.

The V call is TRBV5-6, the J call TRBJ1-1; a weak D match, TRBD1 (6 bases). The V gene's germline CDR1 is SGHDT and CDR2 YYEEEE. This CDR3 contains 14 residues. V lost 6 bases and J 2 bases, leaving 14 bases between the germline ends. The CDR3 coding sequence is TGTGCCAGCACAAGGACAGCGGGAAACACTGAAGCTTTCTTT. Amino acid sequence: CASTRTAGNTEAFF.

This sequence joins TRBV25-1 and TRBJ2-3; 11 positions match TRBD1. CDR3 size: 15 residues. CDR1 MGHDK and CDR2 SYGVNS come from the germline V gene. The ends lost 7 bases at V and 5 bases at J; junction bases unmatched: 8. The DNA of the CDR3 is TGTGCCAGCACTAAGGGACAGGGGGTTGTAGATACGCAGTATTTT. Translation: CASTKGQGVVDTQYF.

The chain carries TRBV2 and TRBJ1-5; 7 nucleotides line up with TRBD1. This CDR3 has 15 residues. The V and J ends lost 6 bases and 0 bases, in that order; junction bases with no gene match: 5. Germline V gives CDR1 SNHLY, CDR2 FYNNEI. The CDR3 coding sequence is TGTGCCAGCAGGGAGGACAGGTTTAGCAATCAGCCCCAGCATTTT. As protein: CASREDRFSNQPQHF.

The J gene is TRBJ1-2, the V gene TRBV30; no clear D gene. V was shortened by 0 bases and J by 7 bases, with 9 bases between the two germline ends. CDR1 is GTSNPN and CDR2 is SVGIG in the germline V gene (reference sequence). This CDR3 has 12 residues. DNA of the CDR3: TGTGCCTGGAGTGTAGCGGGGTTTGGCTACACCTTC. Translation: CAWSVAGFGYTF. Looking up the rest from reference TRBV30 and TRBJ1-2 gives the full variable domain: SQTIHQWPATLVQPVGSPLSLECTVEGTSNPNLYWYRQAAGRGLQLLFYSVGIGQISSEVPQNLSASRPQDRQFILSSKKLLLSDSGFYLCAWSVAGFGYTFGSGTRLTVV.

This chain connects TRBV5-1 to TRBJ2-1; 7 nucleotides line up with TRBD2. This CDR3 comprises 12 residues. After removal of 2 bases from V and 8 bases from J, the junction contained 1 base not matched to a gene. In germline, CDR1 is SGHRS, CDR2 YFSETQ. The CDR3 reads CASSFREDEQFF. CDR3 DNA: TGCGCCAGCAGCTTCCGGGAGGATGAGCAGTTCTTC.

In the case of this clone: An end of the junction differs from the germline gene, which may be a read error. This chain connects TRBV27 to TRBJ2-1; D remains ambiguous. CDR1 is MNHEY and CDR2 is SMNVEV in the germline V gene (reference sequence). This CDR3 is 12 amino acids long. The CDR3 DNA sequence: TGTGCCAGCAGTTTATCCACCTCCCCCAGCGTCTTC. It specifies CASSLSTSPSVF.

CDR3 sequence (DNA): TGTGCCAGCAGCTACCACCGGACTAGCGGGACCTACGAGCAGTACTTC. Its translation: CASSYHRTSGTYEQYF. The rearrangement joins TRBV5-8 to TRBJ2-7, with TRBD2 matching over 12 bases. V shed 3 bases and J 2 bases; nucleotides not matched to a gene: 6. CDR3 length: 16 residues. Germline V gene sequence: CDR1 SGHTS, CDR2 YDEGEE.

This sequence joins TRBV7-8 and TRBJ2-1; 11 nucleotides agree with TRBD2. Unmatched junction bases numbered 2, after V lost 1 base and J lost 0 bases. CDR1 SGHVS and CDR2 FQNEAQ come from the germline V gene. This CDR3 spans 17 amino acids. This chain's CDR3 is CASSLGLAGSSYNEQFF. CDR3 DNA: TGTGCCAGCAGCTTAGGACTAGCGGGAAGCTCCTACAATGAGCAGTTCTTC.

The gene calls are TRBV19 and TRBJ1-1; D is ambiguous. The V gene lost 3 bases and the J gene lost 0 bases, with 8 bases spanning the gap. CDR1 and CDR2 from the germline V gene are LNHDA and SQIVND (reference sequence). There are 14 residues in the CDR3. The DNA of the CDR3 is TGTGCCAGTAGTATGGGCAGTTTGAACACTGAAGCTTTCTTT. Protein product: CASSMGSLNTEAFF.

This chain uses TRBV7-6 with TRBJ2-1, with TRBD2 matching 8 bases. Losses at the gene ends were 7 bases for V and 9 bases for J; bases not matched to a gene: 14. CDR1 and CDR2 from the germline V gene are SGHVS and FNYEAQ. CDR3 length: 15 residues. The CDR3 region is CASTIEFLAGSEQFF. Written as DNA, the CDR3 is TGTGCCAGCACTATAGAGTTCCTAGCGGGTAGTGAGCAGTTCTTC.

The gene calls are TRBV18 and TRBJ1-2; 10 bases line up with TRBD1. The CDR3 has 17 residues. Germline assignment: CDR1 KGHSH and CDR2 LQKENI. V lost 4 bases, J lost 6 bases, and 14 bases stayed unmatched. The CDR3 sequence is CASSLGQGLIIEHGYTF. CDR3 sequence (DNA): TGTGCCAGCTCACTGGGACAGGGGTTGATTATCGAGCATGGCTACACCTTC.

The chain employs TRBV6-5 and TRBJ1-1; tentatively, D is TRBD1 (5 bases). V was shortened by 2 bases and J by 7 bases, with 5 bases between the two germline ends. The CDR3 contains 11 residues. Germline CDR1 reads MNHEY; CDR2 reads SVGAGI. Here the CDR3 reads CASSYQGEAFF. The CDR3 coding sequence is TGTGCCAGCAGTTACCAGGGTGAAGCTTTCTTT.

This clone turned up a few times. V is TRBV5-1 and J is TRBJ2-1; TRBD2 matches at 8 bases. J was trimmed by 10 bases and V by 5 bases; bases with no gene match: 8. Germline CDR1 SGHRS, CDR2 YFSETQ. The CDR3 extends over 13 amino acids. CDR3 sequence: CASSGAGVGEQFF. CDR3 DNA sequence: TGCGCCAGCAGTGGAGCGGGAGTCGGGGAGCAGTTCTTC.

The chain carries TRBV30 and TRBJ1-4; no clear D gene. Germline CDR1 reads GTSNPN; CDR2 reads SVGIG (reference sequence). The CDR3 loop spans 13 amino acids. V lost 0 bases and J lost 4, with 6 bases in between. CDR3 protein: CAWSVRFNEKLFF. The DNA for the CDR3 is TGTGCCTGGAGTGTGAGATTTAATGAAAAACTGTTTTTT.

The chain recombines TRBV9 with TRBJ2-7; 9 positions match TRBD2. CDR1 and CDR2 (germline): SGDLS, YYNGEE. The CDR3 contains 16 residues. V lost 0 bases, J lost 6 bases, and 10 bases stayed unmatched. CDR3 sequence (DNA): TGTGCCAGCAGCGTAGGCCGCGGCGGGAGGGCCGTCGAGCAGTACTTC. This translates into CASSVGRGGRAVEQYF.

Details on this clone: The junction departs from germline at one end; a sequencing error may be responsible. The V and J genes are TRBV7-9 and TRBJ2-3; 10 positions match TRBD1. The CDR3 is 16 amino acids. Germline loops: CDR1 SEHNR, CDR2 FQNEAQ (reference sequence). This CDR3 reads CSSSARQGARIDTQYF. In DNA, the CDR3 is TGTTCCAGCAGCGCGCGACAGGGGGCGCGGATAGATACGCAGTATTTT.

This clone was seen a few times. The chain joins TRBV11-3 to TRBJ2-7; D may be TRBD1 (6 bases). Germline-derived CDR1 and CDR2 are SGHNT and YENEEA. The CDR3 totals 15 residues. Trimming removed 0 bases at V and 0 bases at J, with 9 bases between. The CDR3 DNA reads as TGTGCCAGCAGCTTAGACCAGGGGAGCTCCTACGAGCAGTACTTC. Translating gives CASSLDQGSSYEQYF.

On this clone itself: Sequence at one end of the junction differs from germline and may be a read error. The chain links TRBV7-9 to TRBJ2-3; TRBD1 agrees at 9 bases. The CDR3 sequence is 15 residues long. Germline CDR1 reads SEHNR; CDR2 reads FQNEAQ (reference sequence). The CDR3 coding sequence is TGTTCCAGCAGCTTTAGGGACAGGGAGACAGATACGCAGTATTTT. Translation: CSSSFRDRETDTQYF.